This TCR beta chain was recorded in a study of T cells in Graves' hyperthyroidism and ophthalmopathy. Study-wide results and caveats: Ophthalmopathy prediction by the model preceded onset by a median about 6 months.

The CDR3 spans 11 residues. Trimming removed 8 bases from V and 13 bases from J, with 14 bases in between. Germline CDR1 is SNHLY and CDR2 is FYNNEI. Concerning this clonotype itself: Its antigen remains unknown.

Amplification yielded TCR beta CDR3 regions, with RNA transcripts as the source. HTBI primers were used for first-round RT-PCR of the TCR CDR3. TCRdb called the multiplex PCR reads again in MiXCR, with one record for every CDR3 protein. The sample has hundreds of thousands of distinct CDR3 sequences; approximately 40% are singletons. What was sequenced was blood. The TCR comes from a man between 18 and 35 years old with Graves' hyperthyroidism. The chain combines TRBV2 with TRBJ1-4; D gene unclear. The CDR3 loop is CASGAPEGLFF. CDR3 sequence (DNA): TGTGCCAGCGGTGCCCCGGAGGGACTGTTTTTT. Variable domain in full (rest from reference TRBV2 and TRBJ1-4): EPEVTQTPSHQVTQMGQEVILRCVPISNHLYFYWYRQILGQKVEFLVSFYNNEISEKSEIFDDQFSVERPDGSNFTLKIRSTKLEDSAMYFCASGAPEGLFFGSGTQLSVL.